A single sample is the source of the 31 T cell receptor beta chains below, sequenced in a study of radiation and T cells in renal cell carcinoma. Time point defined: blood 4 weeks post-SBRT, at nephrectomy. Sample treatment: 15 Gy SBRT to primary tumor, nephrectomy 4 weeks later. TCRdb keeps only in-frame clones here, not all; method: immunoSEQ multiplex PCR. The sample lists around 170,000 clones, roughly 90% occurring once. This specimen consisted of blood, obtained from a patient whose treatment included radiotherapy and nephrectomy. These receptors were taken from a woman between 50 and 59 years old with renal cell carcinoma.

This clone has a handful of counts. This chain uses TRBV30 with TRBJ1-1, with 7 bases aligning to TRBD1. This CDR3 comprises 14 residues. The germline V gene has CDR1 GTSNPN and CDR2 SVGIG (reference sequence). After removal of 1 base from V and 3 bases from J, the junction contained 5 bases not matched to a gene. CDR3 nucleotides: TGTGCCTGGAGTGCAGGGGGTAGGTACACTGAAGCTTTCTTT. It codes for CAWSAGGRYTEAFF.

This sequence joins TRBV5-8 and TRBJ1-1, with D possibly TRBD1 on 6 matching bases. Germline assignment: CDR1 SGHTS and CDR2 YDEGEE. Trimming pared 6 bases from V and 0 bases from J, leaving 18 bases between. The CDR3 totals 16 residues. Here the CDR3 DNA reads TGTGCCAGCAACAACGGGGGGGGCGACGTGAACACTGAAGCTTTCTTT. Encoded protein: CASNNGGGDVNTEAFF.

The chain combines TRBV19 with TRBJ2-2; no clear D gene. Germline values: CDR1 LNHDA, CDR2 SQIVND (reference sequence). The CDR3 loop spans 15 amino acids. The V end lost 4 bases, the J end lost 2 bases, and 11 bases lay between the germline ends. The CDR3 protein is CASSKGRLNTGELFF. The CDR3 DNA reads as TGTGCCAGTAGTAAAGGACGGTTAAACACCGGGGAGCTGTTTTTT.

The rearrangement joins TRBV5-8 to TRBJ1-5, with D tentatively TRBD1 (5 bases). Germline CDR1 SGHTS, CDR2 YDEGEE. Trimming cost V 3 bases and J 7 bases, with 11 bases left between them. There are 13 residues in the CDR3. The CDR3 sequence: CASSSTRDQPQHF. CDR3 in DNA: TGTGCCAGCAGCTCCACCAGGGACCAGCCCCAGCATTTT. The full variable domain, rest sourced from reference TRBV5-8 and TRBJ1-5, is EAGVTQSPTHLIKTRGQQATLRCSPISGHTSVYWYQQALGLGLQFLLWYDEGEERNRGNFPPRFSGRQFPNYSSELNVNALELEDSALYLCASSSTRDQPQHFGDGTRLSIL.

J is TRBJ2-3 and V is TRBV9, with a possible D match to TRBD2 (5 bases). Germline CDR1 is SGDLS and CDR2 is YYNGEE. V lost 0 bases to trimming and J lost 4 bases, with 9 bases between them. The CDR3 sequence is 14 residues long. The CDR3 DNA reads TGTGCCAGCAGCGTAGGTCCTAGCCCAGATACGCAGTATTTT. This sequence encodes CASSVGPSPDTQYF.

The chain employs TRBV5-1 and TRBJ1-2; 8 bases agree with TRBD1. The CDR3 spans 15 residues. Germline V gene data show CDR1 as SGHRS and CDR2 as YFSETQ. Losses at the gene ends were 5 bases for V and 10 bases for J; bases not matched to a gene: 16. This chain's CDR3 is CASRRETGQGHDYTF. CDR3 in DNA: TGCGCCAGCAGGAGAGAAACCGGACAGGGACATGACTACACCTTC.

The CDR3 DNA follows: TGCGCCAGCAGCTTGGTTGGCTCTGGAAACACCATATATTTT. Protein product: CASSLVGSGNTIYF. The chain recombines TRBV5-1 with TRBJ1-3; D remains ambiguous. From germline, CDR1 is SGHRS and CDR2 YFSETQ. The CDR3 loop spans 14 amino acids. V was trimmed by 0 bases and J by 0 bases, leaving 4 bases between them. Complete variable domain (other parts from reference TRBV5-1 and TRBJ1-3): KAGVTQTPRYLIKTRGQQVTLSCSPISGHRSVSWYQQTPGQGLQFLFEYFSETQRNKGNFPGRFSGRQFSNSRSEMNVSTLELGDSALYLCASSLVGSGNTIYFGEGSWLTVV.

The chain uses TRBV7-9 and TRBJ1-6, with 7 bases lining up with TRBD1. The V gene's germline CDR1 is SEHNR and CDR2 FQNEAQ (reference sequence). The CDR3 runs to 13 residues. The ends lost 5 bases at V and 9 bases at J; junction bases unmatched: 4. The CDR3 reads CASSQGGSSPLHF. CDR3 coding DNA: TGTGCCAGCAGCCAGGGGGGGAGTTCACCCCTCCACTTT.

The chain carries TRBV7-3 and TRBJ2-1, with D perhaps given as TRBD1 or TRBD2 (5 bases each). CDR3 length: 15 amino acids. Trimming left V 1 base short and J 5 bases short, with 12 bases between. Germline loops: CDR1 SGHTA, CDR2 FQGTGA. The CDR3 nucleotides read TGTGCCAGCAGCTTAAACGGGGCGTTAAACAATGAGCAGTTCTTC. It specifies CASSLNGALNNEQFF.

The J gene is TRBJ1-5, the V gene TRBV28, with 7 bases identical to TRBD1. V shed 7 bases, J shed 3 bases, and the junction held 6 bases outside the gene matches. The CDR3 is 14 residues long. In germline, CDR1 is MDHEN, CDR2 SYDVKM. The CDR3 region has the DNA TGTGCCAGCAAAGGGGGCCAAATCAATCAGCCCCAGCATTTT. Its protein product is CASKGGQINQPQHF.

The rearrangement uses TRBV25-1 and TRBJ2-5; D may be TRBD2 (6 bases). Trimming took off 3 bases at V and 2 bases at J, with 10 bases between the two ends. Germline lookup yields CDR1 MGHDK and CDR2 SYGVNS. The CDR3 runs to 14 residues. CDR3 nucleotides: TGTGCCAGCAGTGAGGAGGGCTGGCAAGAGACCCAGTACTTC. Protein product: CASSEEGWQETQYF.

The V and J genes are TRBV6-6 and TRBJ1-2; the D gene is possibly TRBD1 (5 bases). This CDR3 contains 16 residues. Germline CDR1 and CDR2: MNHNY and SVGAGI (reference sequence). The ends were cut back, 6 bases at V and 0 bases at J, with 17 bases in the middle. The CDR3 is CASSPEGAQSNYGYTF. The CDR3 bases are TGTGCCAGCAGCCCCGAAGGGGCCCAGTCTAACTATGGCTACACCTTC.

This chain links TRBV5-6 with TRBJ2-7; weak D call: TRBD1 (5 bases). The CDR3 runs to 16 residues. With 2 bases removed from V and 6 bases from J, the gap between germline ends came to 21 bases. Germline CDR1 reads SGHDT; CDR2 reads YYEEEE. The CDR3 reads CASSFLRRGRNTEQYF. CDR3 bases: TGTGCCAGCAGCTTTTTGCGTAGGGGCCGGAATACCGAGCAGTACTTC.

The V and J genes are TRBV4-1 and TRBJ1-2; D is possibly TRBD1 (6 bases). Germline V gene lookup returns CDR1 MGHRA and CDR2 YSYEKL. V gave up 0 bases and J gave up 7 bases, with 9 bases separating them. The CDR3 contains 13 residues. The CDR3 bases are TGCGCCAGCAGCCAAGAAGGGGGGGGTGGCTACACCTTC. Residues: CASSQEGGGGYTF.

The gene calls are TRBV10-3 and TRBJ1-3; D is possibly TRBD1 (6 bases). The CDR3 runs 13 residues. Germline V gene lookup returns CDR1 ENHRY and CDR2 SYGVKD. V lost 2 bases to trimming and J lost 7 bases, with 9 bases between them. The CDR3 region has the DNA TGTGCCATCAGTGAGGGGGGCGGGAACACCATATATTTT. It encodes CAISEGGGNTIYF.

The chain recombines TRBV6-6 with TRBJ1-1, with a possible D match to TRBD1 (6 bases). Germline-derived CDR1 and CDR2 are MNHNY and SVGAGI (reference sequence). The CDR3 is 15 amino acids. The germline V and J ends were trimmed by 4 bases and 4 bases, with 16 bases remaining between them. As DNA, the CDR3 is TGTGCCAGCAGTTTTCCACAGGGAGATAGCACTGAAGCTTTCTTT. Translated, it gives CASSFPQGDSTEAFF.

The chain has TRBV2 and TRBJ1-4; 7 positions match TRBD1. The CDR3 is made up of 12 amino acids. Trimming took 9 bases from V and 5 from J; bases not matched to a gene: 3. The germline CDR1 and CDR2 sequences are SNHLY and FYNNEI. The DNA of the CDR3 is TGTGCCAGGGGACAGATCAATGAAAAACTGTTTTTT. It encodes CARGQINEKLFF.

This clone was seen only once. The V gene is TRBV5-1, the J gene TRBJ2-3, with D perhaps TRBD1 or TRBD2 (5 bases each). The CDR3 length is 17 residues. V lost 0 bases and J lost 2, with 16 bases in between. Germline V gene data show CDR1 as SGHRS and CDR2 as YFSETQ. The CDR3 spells CASSLAVGTPYTDTQYF. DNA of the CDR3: TGCGCCAGCAGCTTGGCCGTAGGGACCCCCTACACAGATACGCAGTATTTT.

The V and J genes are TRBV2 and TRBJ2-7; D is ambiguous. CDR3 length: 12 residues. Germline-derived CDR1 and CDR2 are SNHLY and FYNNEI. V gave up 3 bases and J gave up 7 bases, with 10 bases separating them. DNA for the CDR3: TGTGCCAGCAGTGATTGGGGTCGAGAGCAGTACTTC. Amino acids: CASSDWGREQYF. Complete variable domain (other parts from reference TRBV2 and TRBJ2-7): EPEVTQTPSHQVTQMGQEVILRCVPISNHLYFYWYRQILGQKVEFLVSFYNNEISEKSEIFDDQFSVERPDGSNFTLKIRSTKLEDSAMYFCASSDWGREQYFGPGTRLTVT.

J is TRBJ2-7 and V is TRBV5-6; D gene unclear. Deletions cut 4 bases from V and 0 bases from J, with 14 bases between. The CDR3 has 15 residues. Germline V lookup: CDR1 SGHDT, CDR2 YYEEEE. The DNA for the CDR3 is TGTGCCAGCAGCCCAGGACCGGCGAGCTCCTACGAGCAGTACTTC. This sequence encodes CASSPGPASSYEQYF.

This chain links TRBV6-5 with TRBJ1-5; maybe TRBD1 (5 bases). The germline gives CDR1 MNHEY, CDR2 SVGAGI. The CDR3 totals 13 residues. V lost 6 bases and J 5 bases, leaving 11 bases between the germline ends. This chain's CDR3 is CASSGKGYQPQHF. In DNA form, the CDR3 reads TGTGCCAGCAGCGGTAAGGGGTATCAGCCCCAGCATTTT.

The CDR3 coding sequence is TGTGCCAGCTCACCTTCAGGGGGCGTCGGCACTGAAGCTTTCTTT. Protein product: CASSPSGGVGTEAFF. The chain recombines TRBV18 with TRBJ1-1; 8 bases match TRBD1. The CDR3 length is 15 residues. V lost 3 bases and J lost 4; bases outside the gene matches: 7. Germline V lookup: CDR1 KGHSH, CDR2 LQKENI.

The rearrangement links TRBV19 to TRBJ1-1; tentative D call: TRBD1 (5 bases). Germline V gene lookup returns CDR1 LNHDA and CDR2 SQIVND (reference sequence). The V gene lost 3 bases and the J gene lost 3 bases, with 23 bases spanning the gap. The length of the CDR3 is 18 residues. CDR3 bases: TGTGCCAGTAGTATGGACAACCGCTTGAAACCATTCGACACTGAAGCTTTCTTT. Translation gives CASSMDNRLKPFDTEAFF.

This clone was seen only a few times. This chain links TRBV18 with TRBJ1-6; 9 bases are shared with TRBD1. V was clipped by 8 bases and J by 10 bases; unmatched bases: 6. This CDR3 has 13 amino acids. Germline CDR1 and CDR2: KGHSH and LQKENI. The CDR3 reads CASAGQGYSPLHF. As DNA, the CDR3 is TGTGCCAGCGCGGGACAGGGTTACTCACCCCTCCACTTT.

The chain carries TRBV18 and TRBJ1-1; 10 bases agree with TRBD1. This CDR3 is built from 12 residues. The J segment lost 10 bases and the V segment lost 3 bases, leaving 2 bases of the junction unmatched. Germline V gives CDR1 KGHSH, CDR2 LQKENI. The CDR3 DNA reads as TGTGCCAGCTCACCGGGACAGGGGATAGCTTTCTTT. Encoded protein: CASSPGQGIAFF.

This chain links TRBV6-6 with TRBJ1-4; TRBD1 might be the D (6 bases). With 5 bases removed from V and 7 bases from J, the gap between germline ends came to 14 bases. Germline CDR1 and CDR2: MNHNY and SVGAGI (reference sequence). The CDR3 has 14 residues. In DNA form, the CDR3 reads TGTGCCAGCAGTCCATTCACAGGGAGTGAAAAACTGTTTTTT. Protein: CASSPFTGSEKLFF.

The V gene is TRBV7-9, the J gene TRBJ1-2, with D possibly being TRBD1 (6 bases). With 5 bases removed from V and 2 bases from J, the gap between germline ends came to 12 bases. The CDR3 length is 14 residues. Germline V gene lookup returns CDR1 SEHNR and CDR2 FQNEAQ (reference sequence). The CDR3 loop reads CASSPVQGNYGYTF. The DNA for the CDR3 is TGTGCCAGCAGCCCCGTACAGGGCAACTATGGCTACACCTTC. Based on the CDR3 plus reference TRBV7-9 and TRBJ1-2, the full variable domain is DTGVSQNPRHKITKRGQNVTFRCDPISEHNRLYWYRQTLGQGPEFLTYFQNEAQLEKSRLLSDRFSAERPKGSFSTLEIQRTEQGDSAMYLCASSPVQGNYGYTFGSGTRLTVV.

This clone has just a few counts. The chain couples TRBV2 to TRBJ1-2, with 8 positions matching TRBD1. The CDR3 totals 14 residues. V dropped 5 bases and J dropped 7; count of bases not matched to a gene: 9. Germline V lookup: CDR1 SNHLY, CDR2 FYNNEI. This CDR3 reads CASSTPGQGRGYTF. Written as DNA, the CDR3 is TGTGCCAGCAGTACCCCAGGACAGGGCCGTGGCTACACCTTC.

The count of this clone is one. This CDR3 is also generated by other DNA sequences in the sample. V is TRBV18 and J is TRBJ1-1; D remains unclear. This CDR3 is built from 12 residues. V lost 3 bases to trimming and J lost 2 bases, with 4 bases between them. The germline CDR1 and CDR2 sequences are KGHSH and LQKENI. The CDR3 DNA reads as TGTGCCAGCTCACCCAGAAACACTGAAGCTTTCTTT. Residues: CASSPRNTEAFF.

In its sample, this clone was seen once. This CDR3 reads CASSLGSGLREQFF. Here the CDR3 DNA reads TGTGCCAGCAGCTTGGGATCAGGGCTTAGGGAGCAGTTCTTC. The chain combines TRBV5-8 with TRBJ2-1; D perhaps matches TRBD1 (5 bases). Germline V gene lookup returns CDR1 SGHTS and CDR2 YDEGEE. This CDR3 comprises 14 residues. V dropped 0 bases and J dropped 10 bases, with 14 bases sitting between them.

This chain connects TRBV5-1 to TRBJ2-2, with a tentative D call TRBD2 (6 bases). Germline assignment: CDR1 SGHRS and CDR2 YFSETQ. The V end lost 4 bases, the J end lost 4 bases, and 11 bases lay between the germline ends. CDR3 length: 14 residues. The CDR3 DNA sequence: TGCGCCAGCAGCCGCCAGGGAGGCACCGGGGAGCTGTTTTTT. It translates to CASSRQGGTGELFF.